The 9 T cell receptor beta chains below were found in one sample sequenced in a study of blood T cell repertoires in COVID-19. TCRdb's copy holds only in-frame clones and misses some; the assay was immunoSEQ multiplex PCR. The data show around 190,000 clones, roughly 82% seen once. The specimen was peripheral blood. The receptors originated from a woman aged 60-70 years with COVID-19, enrolled during active disease.

This sequence joins TRBV9 and TRBJ1-1; D is uncertain. CDR1 and CDR2 from the germline V gene are SGDLS and YYNGEE. CDR3 size: 16 residues. V was shortened by 0 bases and J by 3 bases, with 15 bases between the two germline ends. Here the CDR3 DNA reads TGTGCCAGCAGCGTAGGTCGGCTGTTAACAGACACTGAAGCTTTCTTT. Translated: CASSVGRLLTDTEAFF.

V is TRBV3-1 (or the pseudogene TRBV3-2) and J is TRBJ1-5; 8 nucleotides line up with TRBD1. The CDR3 spans 14 residues. After removal of 0 bases from V and 6 bases from J, the junction contained 1 base not matched to a gene. From germline, CDR1 is LGHDT and CDR2 YNNKEL (reference sequence). The CDR3 here is CASSQETGVQPQHF. The DNA for the CDR3 is TGTGCCAGCAGCCAAGAGACAGGGGTTCAGCCCCAGCATTTT.

The rearrangement links TRBV10-3 to TRBJ2-7; TRBD2 matches at 8 bases. The junction had 5 bases not matched to a gene; V was cut back by 5 bases and J by 2 bases. Germline loops: CDR1 ENHRY, CDR2 SYGVKD. The CDR3 consists of 14 residues. The CDR3 sequence: CAISSGGLPYEQYV. CDR3 DNA sequence: TGTGCCATCAGTAGCGGGGGACTTCCCTACGAGCAGTACGTC.

V and J are TRBV28 and TRBJ2-7; D is possibly TRBD1 (6 bases). From germline, CDR1 is MDHEN and CDR2 SYDVKM. Trimming pared 5 bases from V and 0 bases from J, leaving 14 bases between. The CDR3 runs 15 residues. CDR3 residues: CASSGQTGYSYEQYF. DNA for the CDR3: TGTGCCAGCAGTGGGCAGACAGGTTACTCCTACGAGCAGTACTTC.

This chain joins TRBV2 and TRBJ1-1; the D gene is possibly TRBD1 (6 bases). The CDR3 totals 13 residues. The V end was cut by 8 bases, the J end by 6 bases, with 16 bases between. Per the germline V gene, CDR1 is SNHLY and CDR2 is FYNNEI. For the CDR3, the DNA is TGTGCCAGCGTAACCGGGACACCTCCTGAAGCTTTCTTT. It encodes CASVTGTPPEAFF.

V usage is TRBV28 and J usage is TRBJ2-3; tentatively, D is TRBD1 (6 bases). The germline V and J ends were trimmed by 10 bases and 0 bases, with 14 bases remaining between them. This CDR3 comprises 14 residues. Germline CDR1 reads MDHEN; CDR2 reads SYDVKM. The CDR3, as DNA: TGTGCCACCCTTGACAGGCGAAGCACAGATACGCAGTATTTT. This sequence encodes CATLDRRSTDTQYF.

The V call is TRBV27, the J call TRBJ2-5, with 7 bases identical to TRBD2. V lost 5 bases and J lost 7; bases outside the gene matches: 16. Germline assignment: CDR1 MNHEY and CDR2 SMNVEV (reference sequence). This CDR3 is 16 amino acids long. In nucleotides, the CDR3 is TGTGCCAGCAGTCTAGAGGAGCCAACACCGGGGGGGACCCAGTACTTC. This codes for CASSLEEPTPGGTQYF.

The V call is TRBV2, the J call TRBJ2-1, with 9 bases lining up with TRBD2. Per germline, CDR1 SNHLY and CDR2 FYNNEI. Trimming removed 7 bases from V and 0 bases from J; junction bases left unmatched: 13. This CDR3 contains 18 residues. CDR3 in amino acids: CASTPAGGLLSSYNEQFF. DNA for the CDR3: TGTGCCAGCACTCCAGCGGGGGGACTTCTGAGCTCCTACAATGAGCAGTTCTTC.

This chain links TRBV19 with TRBJ1-1; D remains unclear. Germline assignment: CDR1 LNHDA and CDR2 SQIVND (reference sequence). CDR3 length: 13 amino acids. V lost 4 bases, J lost 3 bases, and 9 bases lay in between. The CDR3 DNA reads as TGTGCCAGTAGTACCACGGAGGACACTGAAGCTTTCTTT. Amino acids: CASSTTEDTEAFF.